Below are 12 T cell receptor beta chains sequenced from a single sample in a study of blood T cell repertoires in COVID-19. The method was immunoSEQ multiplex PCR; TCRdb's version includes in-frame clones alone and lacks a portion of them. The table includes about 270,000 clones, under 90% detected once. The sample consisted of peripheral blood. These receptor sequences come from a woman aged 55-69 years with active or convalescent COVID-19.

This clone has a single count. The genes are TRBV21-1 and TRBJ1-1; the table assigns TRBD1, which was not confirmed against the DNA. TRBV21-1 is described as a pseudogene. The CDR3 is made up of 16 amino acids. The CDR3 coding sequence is TGTGCCAGCAGCAAAGCGCTTTCCCAGGGTAGTACTGAAGCTTTCTTT. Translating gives CASSKALSQGSTEAFF.

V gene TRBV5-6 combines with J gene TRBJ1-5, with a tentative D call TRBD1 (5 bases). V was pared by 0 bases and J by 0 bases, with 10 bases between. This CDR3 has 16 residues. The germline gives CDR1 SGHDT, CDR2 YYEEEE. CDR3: CASSLGGSYSNQPQHF. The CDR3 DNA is TGTGCCAGCAGCTTGGGGGGCAGCTATAGCAATCAGCCCCAGCATTTT.

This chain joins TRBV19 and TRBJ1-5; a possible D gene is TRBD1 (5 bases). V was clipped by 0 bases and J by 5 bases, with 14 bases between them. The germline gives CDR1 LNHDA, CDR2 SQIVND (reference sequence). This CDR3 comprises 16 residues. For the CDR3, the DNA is TGTGCCAGTAGTATAGATAGGGGTGACAGCCATCAGCCCCAGCATTTT. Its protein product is CASSIDRGDSHQPQHF.

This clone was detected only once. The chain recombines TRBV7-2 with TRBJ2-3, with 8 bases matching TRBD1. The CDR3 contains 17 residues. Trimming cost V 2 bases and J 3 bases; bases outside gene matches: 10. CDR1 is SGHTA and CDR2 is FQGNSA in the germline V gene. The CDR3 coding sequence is TGTGCCAGCAGCTTACCACGGACAGGGATCAGGACAGATACGCAGTATTTT. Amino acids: CASSLPRTGIRTDTQYF.

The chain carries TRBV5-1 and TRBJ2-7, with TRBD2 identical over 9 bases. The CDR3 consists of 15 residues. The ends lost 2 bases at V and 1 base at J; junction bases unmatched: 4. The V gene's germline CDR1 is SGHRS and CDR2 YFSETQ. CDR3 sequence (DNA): TGCGCCAGCAGCTTTGACGCGGGGGGGTCCTACGAGCAGTACTTC. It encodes CASSFDAGGSYEQYF.

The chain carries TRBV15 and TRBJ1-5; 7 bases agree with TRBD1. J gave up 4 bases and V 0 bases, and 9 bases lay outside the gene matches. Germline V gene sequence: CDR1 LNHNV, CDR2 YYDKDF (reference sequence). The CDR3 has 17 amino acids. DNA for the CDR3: TGTGCCACCAGCAGAGATCCCCGCAGGGGGTCTAATCAGCCCCAGCATTTT. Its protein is CATSRDPRRGSNQPQHF.

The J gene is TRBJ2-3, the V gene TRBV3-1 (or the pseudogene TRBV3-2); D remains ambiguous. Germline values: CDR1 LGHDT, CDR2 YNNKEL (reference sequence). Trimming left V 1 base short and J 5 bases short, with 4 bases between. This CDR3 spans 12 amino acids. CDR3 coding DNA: TGTGCCAGCAGCCAAGGTAAAGATACGCAGTATTTT. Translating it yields CASSQGKDTQYF.

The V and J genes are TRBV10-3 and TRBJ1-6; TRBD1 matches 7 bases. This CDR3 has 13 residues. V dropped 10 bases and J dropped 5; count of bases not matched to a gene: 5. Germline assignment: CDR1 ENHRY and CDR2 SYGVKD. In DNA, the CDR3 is TGTGCCAACCGACAGGGCGATAATTCACCCCTCCACTTT. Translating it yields CANRQGDNSPLHF.

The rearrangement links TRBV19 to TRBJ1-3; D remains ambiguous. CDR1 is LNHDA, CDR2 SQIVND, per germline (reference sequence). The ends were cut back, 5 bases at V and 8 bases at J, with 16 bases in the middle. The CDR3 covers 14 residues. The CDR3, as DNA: TGTGCCAGTAGTGCTCACAATGAACCTGACACCATATATTTT. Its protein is CASSAHNEPDTIYF.

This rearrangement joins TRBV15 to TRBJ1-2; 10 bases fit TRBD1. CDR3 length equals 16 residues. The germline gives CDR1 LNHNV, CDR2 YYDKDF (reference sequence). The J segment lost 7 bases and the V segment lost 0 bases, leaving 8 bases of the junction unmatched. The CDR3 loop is CATSRERWTGGTGYTF. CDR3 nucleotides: TGTGCCACCAGCAGAGAACGGTGGACAGGGGGAACTGGCTACACCTTC.

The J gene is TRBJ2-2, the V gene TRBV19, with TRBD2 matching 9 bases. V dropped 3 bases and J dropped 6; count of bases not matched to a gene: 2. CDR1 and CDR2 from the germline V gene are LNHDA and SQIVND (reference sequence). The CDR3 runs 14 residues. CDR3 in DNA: TGTGCCAGTAGTATCGCGGGGGGGCCCGGGGAGCTGTTTTTT. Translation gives CASSIAGGPGELFF.

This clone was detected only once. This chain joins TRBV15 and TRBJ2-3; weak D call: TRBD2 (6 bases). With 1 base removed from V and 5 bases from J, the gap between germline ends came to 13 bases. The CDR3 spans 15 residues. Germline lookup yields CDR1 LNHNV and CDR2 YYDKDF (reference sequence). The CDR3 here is CATSRVRLELDTQYF. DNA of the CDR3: TGTGCCACCAGCAGAGTCCGACTAGAGTTAGATACGCAGTATTTT.